These 9 T cell receptor beta chains share one sample of origin, sequenced in a study of cytomegalovirus exposure and HLA in healthy donors. The primer mix had 60 Vbeta and 13 Jbeta primers. Here immunoSEQ multiplex PCR was the method, and the copy in TCRdb shows in-frame clones only, minus some. This table holds around 280,000 clones, 80% to 90% found once. Sequenced material: PBMCs. Receptor source: a woman between 18 and 29 years old in good health and CMV-seronegative.

This clone has a handful of counts. The chain recombines TRBV6-5 with TRBJ1-1; possible D gene TRBD1, 5 bases. Germline V lookup: CDR1 MNHEY, CDR2 SVGAGI. The V end was cut by 6 bases, the J end by 7 bases, with 12 bases between. The CDR3 spans 12 residues. The CDR3 protein is CASRPWGHEAFF. CDR3 coding DNA: TGTGCCAGCAGACCCTGGGGCCATGAAGCTTTCTTT.

V and J are TRBV10-2 and TRBJ1-1; possible D gene TRBD1, 6 bases. Germline V lookup: CDR1 WSHSY, CDR2 SAAADI. The germline V and J ends were trimmed by 4 bases and 8 bases, with 14 bases remaining between them. This CDR3 has 13 residues. Written as DNA, the CDR3 is TGCGCCAGCAGTGGAGACAGGTCCCCCGAAGCTTTCTTT. Translation: CASSGDRSPEAFF.

This chain uses TRBV10-2 with TRBJ2-5; no clear D gene. Germline assignment: CDR1 WSHSY and CDR2 SAAADI. The CDR3 totals 15 residues. With 0 bases removed from V and 1 base from J, the gap between germline ends came to 9 bases. The CDR3 loop is CASSESGAPQETQYF. In DNA form, the CDR3 reads TGCGCCAGCAGTGAGTCGGGCGCGCCCCAAGAGACCCAGTACTTC.

The chain is built from TRBV27 and TRBJ2-7; D may be TRBD1 (6 bases). There are 14 residues in the CDR3. V was pared by 5 bases and J by 3 bases, with 14 bases between. Germline V CDR1 and CDR2: MNHEY, SMNVEV (reference sequence). CDR3 amino acids: CASSRGGQFYEQYF. In DNA form, the CDR3 reads TGTGCCAGCAGTCGAGGCGGACAGTTCTACGAGCAGTACTTC.

The chain carries TRBV11-2 and TRBJ2-7; TRBD1 might be the D (7 bases). Germline V lookup: CDR1 SGHAT, CDR2 FQNNGV. With 5 bases removed from V and 1 base from J, the gap between germline ends came to 21 bases. The CDR3 extends over 17 amino acids. DNA for the CDR3: TGTGCCAGCAGCGGACAAAGCGACAGGGAGGAGTCCTACGAGCAGTACTTC. Its translation: CASSGQSDREESYEQYF.

The chain couples TRBV6-5 to TRBJ2-1; 8 bases line up with TRBD1. The V gene end was trimmed by 2 bases and the J gene end by 9 bases; junction bases not matched to a gene: 3. CDR1 is MNHEY, CDR2 SVGAGI, per germline. The CDR3 is 13 amino acids. CDR3 sequence (DNA): TGTGCCAGCAGTTACCTCACAGGGGGTGAGCAGTTCTTC. It codes for CASSYLTGGEQFF.

V gene TRBV6-5 combines with J gene TRBJ2-1, with 10 nucleotides matching TRBD2. Losses at the gene ends were 0 bases for V and 5 bases for J; bases not matched to a gene: 1. CDR1 MNHEY and CDR2 SVGAGI come from the germline V gene. The CDR3 totals 15 residues. The CDR3 DNA reads as TGTGCCAGCAGTTACTCAACTAGCGGGGACAATGAGCAGTTCTTC. Translated, it gives CASSYSTSGDNEQFF.

This chain joins TRBV29-1 and TRBJ1-3, with TRBD1 matching over 12 bases. The CDR3 contains 15 residues. The V gene end was trimmed by 7 bases and the J gene end by 4 bases; junction bases not matched to a gene: 8. CDR1 and CDR2 (germline): SQVTM, ANQGSEA. CDR3 loop: CSAAPGQGAGNTIYF. The CDR3 DNA follows: TGCAGCGCGGCCCCGGGACAGGGGGCCGGAAACACCATATATTTT.

The chain recombines TRBV2 with TRBJ2-3, with TRBD2 matching 12 bases. V shed 6 bases and J 2 bases; nucleotides not matched to a gene: 6. From germline, CDR1 is SNHLY and CDR2 FYNNEI. The CDR3 loop spans 16 amino acids. The CDR3 protein is CASRETSGGLTDTQYF. Written as DNA, the CDR3 is TGTGCCAGCAGGGAGACTAGCGGGGGACTCACAGATACGCAGTATTTT.